This TCR beta chain was sequenced during a study of cytomegalovirus exposure and HLA in healthy donors. As for this clone: The antigen is undetermined.

The CDR3 has 15 amino acids. Germline V CDR1 and CDR2: SGHVS, FQNEAQ. Deletions cut 1 base from V and 0 bases from J, with 9 bases between. Amplification used 60 Vbeta primers and 13 Jbeta primers. The protocol was immunoSEQ multiplex PCR, while the TCRdb copy is restricted to in-frame clones and leaves out a portion. The sample consists of about 160,000 clones, around 80% of them appearing once. Study-level results: Reported performance of the classifier showed diagnosis of cytomegalovirus status with high specificity and sensitivity. Productive rates of about 87% or about 30% were seen for most TCR beta V segments in an earlier analysis. It was approximately 170 TCR beta chains that were listed as cytomegalovirus-associated. HLA restriction was apparent for most CMV-associated TCR beta chains in a later analysis.

The source is a man in his thirties or forties in good health and CMV-seronegative. The chain carries TRBV7-8 and TRBJ1-2; a weak D match, TRBD1 (6 bases). What was sequenced was PBMCs. CDR3 bases: TGTGCCAGCAGCTTAGTGGGACAAGCTAACTATGGCTACACCTTC. It yields the protein CASSLVGQANYGYTF.